What follows describes a single TCR beta chain. Its antigen specificity is not known. No much larger clone exists at a distance of one base, and base qualities are not known. The immunoSEQ Assay, a bias-controlled multiplex PCR, was used to amplify TCRbeta CDR3 regions from genomic DNA. Processing in the source paper ran as follows. The number of nucleated cells in each sample was estimated from the amplification of reference gene primers within the assay. To quantify the absolute abundance of each unique TCRbeta CDR3 rearrangement, sequence reads were collapsed and filtered. For each sample, productive Simpson clonality was calculated as the square root of Simpson's diversity index across productive rearrangements. The table was pulled from immuneACCESS by TCRdb, which kept in-frame rearrangements only. Such tables lose some clones; where checked, under half of the loss comes from unresolved V genes, and the rest has no known cause. The D gene and trimming were derived from the DNA, and the V and J assignments and clone size from that table. In all, the sample holds a few hundred thousand clones, and roughly 90% of those were seen once. Over 2% of the sample is taken by the ten largest.

This entry belongs to a study of blood T cell repertoires in COVID-19 (dated by TCRdb to the early 2020s). In the study overall: Collaborator samples came from the United States, Italy and Spain and covered acute and convalescent phases of COVID-19. The sample metadata nearly always contained a de-identified subject ID, COVID-19 status, age in years and sex. The prospective study material was composed of cDNA or gDNA derived from T cells, B-cell-depleted T cells, or PBMCs. The samples were drawn from two sources: the first 160 participants of the ongoing ImmuneRACE study, and over 1,000 subjects contributed by 6 global collaborators. HLA class I and class II types, where available, came from metadata supplied by the sample provider rather than from assay-based typing. The repertoires were released in a freely available public database intended as a resource for research on the immune response to SARS-CoV-2. The dataset comprised deeply sampled blood TCRbeta repertoires from subjects exposed to, actively infected with, or recovered from COVID-19.

The investigation overall reported the following: The amount of clinical and demographic metadata varied by source and participant and was provided uncurated.

V lost 6 bases and J lost 0 bases; the stretch between them is 14 bases long. The germline V gene yields SQVTM for CDR1 and ANQGSEA for CDR2. Reading from cysteine to phenylalanine, the CDR3 counts 14 amino acids. Only the CDR3 DNA stays, 42 bases, in frame from base 1. A second Seattle source provided samples from volunteer blood donors who had recovered from COVID-19. Each collaborating institution followed its own protocols to collect whole blood in K2EDTA tubes. For TCRbeta analysis, collaborator samples were shipped as frozen whole blood, as isolated PBMCs, or as DNA extracted from either sample type.

This receptor was taken from a woman aged 50 to 60 who had recovered from COVID-19. The chain is assembled from TRBV29-1 and TRBJ1-1; the D gene cannot be named for sure. Sequencing used peripheral blood. In nucleotides, the sequence is TGCAGCGTCTCCTTCCAGCGGGTGAACACTGAAGCTTTCTTT. This yields the protein CSVSFQRVNTEAFF.